The text below deals with one T cell receptor beta chain. The CDR3 is made up of 12 amino acids. V lost 1 base, J lost 4 bases, and 4 bases lay in between. Produced via immunoSEQ multiplex PCR; TCRdb's table is partial and in-frame only. The sample yields about 350,000 clones, about 88% seen once. This sample was taken from a study of Ad26.COV2.S vaccination and SARS-CoV-2 variants. Turning to the study itself: In the study, Ad26.COV2.S was injected intramuscularly once, or twice 56 days apart.

The treatment denotes: some 20 received Ad26.COV2.S at low or high dose, single or two shots; about 5 received placebo; per-sample allocation not given. Collection of samples fell on day 63 after the first vaccine or placebo injection. The source of this sequence is a person aged 18-60 years who received the Ad26.COV2.S COVID-19 vaccine or a placebo. The input for sequencing was peripheral blood, taken in a trial of Ad26.COV2.S vaccine versus placebo. The chain employs TRBV12-3 or TRBV12-4 and TRBJ1-1; D uncertain. The CDR3: CASSLDSTEAFF. In DNA, the CDR3 is TGTGCCAGCAGTTTAGACAGCACTGAAGCTTTCTTT.